The 20 T cell receptor beta chains listed next were all sequenced from one sample in a study of PD-1 blockade in classical Hodgkin lymphoma. Time point in this sample: cycle 4 day 1 (C4D1), after more than five weeks of nivolumab. Autologous stem cell transplantation was followed by relapse in every patient, and brentuximab vedotin exposure varied. Data came from immunoSEQ multiplex PCR; TCRdb stores just in-frame clones and leaves some out. The sample records tens of thousands of clones, approximately 85% being singletons. The sample was peripheral blood mononuclear cells (PBMCs), taken before the fourth cycle of nivolumab. The receptors were gathered from a human donor with classical Hodgkin lymphoma.

The chain uses TRBV4-2 and TRBJ2-2, with D possibly being TRBD2 (6 bases). The CDR3 is 16 residues long. CDR1 and CDR2 (germline): LGHNA, YNFKEQ. V dropped 4 bases and J dropped 2 bases, with 14 bases sitting between them. This CDR3 reads CASSPPGLSNTGELFF. The CDR3, as DNA: TGTGCCAGCAGCCCTCCGGGACTTTCTAACACCGGGGAGCTGTTTTTT.

There are a few counts of this clone. The chain links TRBV30 to TRBJ1-5; TRBD1 matches at 8 bases. Germline CDR1 is GTSNPN and CDR2 is SVGIG (reference sequence). CDR3 length equals 15 residues. V was clipped by 2 bases and J by 4 bases; unmatched bases: 7. DNA for the CDR3: TGTGCCTGGAGTACAGGACAGGGAAGAAATCAGCCCCAGCATTTT. It yields the protein CAWSTGQGRNQPQHF.

This clone was found a few times. The V and J genes are TRBV7-2 and TRBJ1-2, with D perhaps matching TRBD1 (5 bases). V shed 5 bases and J shed 2 bases, with 12 bases lying between them. The germline V gene has CDR1 SGHTA and CDR2 FQGNSA. The length of the CDR3 is 14 residues. The CDR3 region has the DNA TGTGCCAGCAGCCCGGGACGGCAGAACTATGGCTACACCTTC. This codes for CASSPGRQNYGYTF.

This clone has just a few counts. The chain couples TRBV7-8 to TRBJ1-5; a possible D gene is TRBD1 (6 bases). Germline values: CDR1 SGHVS, CDR2 FQNEAQ. The CDR3 loop spans 15 amino acids. The ends were cut back, 0 bases at V and 7 bases at J, with 13 bases in the middle. CDR3 amino acids: CASSLATGSWQPQHF. In DNA form, the CDR3 reads TGTGCCAGCAGCTTAGCTACAGGGTCGTGGCAGCCCCAGCATTTT.

The CDR3 region has the DNA TGTGCCAGCAGCTCGGTTTACAGTGAGCTTGGGACTGAAGCTTTCTTT. It codes for CASSSVYSELGTEAFF. This chain uses TRBV5-6 with TRBJ1-1; D remains ambiguous. Trimming removed 3 bases from V and 5 bases from J, with 20 bases in between. The CDR3 has 16 residues. Germline V CDR1 and CDR2: SGHDT, YYEEEE.

CDR3 region: CASSPGTGGFFSTEAFF. The CDR3 DNA follows: TGTGCCAGCAGCCCCGGGACAGGGGGCTTTTTTAGTACTGAAGCTTTCTTT. This chain uses TRBV11-3 with TRBJ1-1; 12 nucleotides align to TRBD1. Trimming took 5 bases from V and 5 from J; bases not matched to a gene: 12. From germline, CDR1 is SGHNT and CDR2 YENEEA. The CDR3 is 17 amino acids.

The V call is TRBV5-5, the J call TRBJ2-1; unclear D gene. V was cut by 0 bases and J by 0 bases, with 10 bases left in between. This CDR3 contains 16 residues. In germline, CDR1 is SGHKS, CDR2 YYEKEE (reference sequence). The CDR3 loop reads CASSLAVLGSYNEQFF. CDR3 DNA: TGTGCCAGCAGCTTGGCCGTCCTGGGCTCCTACAATGAGCAGTTCTTC.

CDR3 coding DNA: TGTGCCAGTAGTGCCCGGACAGGGGGCTCAGATACGCAGTATTTT. It specifies CASSARTGGSDTQYF. V and J are TRBV19 and TRBJ2-3; 11 nucleotides align to TRBD1. J lost 4 bases, V lost 5 bases, and 5 bases had no gene match. This CDR3 has 15 amino acids. Germline assignment: CDR1 LNHDA and CDR2 SQIVND (reference sequence).

The V call is TRBV10-3, the J call TRBJ1-1; 7 nucleotides agree with TRBD1. CDR1 is ENHRY, CDR2 SYGVKD, per germline. The CDR3 is 14 amino acids. J lost 6 bases, V lost 6 bases, and 10 bases had no gene match. In DNA, the CDR3 is TGTGCCATCAGGATACAGGGGATTGAGGCTGAAGCTTTCTTT. Its protein is CAIRIQGIEAEAFF.

The chain employs TRBV5-1 and TRBJ2-7, with a weak D call TRBD2 (6 bases). CDR1 SGHRS and CDR2 YFSETQ come from the germline V gene. With 0 bases removed from V and 7 bases from J, the gap between germline ends came to 14 bases. The CDR3 has 14 residues. In DNA, the CDR3 is TGCGCCAGCAGCTTGGGGCGGGACGCGGGTGAGCAGTACTTC. Residues: CASSLGRDAGEQYF.

The chain recombines TRBV27 with TRBJ2-3; TRBD1 matches at 9 bases. In germline, CDR1 is MNHEY, CDR2 SMNVEV (reference sequence). CDR3 length: 16 residues. The trim removed 5 bases at V and 1 base at J, leaving 7 bases unmatched. CDR3 DNA sequence: TGTGCCAGCAGTCAGACACAGGGGGCTGGCACAGATACGCAGTATTTT. This codes for CASSQTQGAGTDTQYF.

In DNA form, the CDR3 reads TGTGCCAGTAATACGGGTTTTTATTCACCCCTCCACTTT. This sequence encodes CASNTGFYSPLHF. V gene TRBV2 combines with J gene TRBJ1-6, with unresolved D. Germline assignment: CDR1 SNHLY and CDR2 FYNNEI. Trimming removed 9 bases at V and 8 bases at J, with 14 bases between. The CDR3 is 13 amino acids.

The table lists this clone with a count of one. J is TRBJ1-6 and V is TRBV30, with 10 bases matching TRBD1. The CDR3 runs to 14 residues. Germline assignment: CDR1 GTSNPN and CDR2 SVGIG (reference sequence). The ends lost 4 bases at V and 10 bases at J; junction bases unmatched: 7. The CDR3, as DNA: TGTGCCTGGAAACGGGACAGGGGTTGGTCACCCCTCCACTTT. Protein sequence: CAWKRDRGWSPLHF.

The rearrangement joins TRBV6-1 to TRBJ2-7, with 7 bases lining up with TRBD2. The germline gives CDR1 MNHNS, CDR2 SASEGT. Unmatched junction bases numbered 6, after V lost 2 bases and J lost 5 bases. The CDR3 loop spans 14 amino acids. The CDR3 DNA is TGTGCCAGCAGTGAATGGCAAGGGAGGGACGAGCAGTACGTC. Translated: CASSEWQGRDEQYV.

The chain's CDR3 is CASSFGGGEGEKLFF. CDR3 DNA: TGCGCCAGCAGCTTCGGAGGGGGCGAAGGAGAAAAACTGTTTTTT. The chain links TRBV5-1 to TRBJ1-4, with 7 nucleotides matching TRBD1. Trimming cost V 2 bases and J 8 bases; bases outside gene matches: 9. The CDR3 length is 15 residues. The germline V gene has CDR1 SGHRS and CDR2 YFSETQ. The full variable domain, its missing parts supplied by reference TRBV5-1 and TRBJ1-4, is KAGVTQTPRYLIKTRGQQVTLSCSPISGHRSVSWYQQTPGQGLQFLFEYFSETQRNKGNFPGRFSGRQFSNSRSEMNVSTLELGDSALYLCASSFGGGEGEKLFFGSGTQLSVL.

The gene calls are TRBV4-2 and TRBJ2-1; D call uncertain. Trimming removed 0 bases at V and 0 bases at J, with 15 bases between. Looked up from germline, CDR1 is LGHNA and CDR2 is YNFKEQ. The CDR3 loop spans 18 amino acids. This CDR3 is CASSQDPPPRSSYNEQFF. The DNA for the CDR3 is TGTGCCAGCAGCCAAGACCCCCCGCCAAGGAGCTCCTACAATGAGCAGTTCTTC.

The rearrangement links TRBV9 to TRBJ1-2, with D perhaps matching TRBD1 (6 bases). V dropped 1 base and J dropped 6 bases, with 7 bases sitting between them. CDR3 length equals 12 residues. Germline-derived CDR1 and CDR2 are SGDLS and YYNGEE. The CDR3: CASSVSGDGYTF. CDR3 nucleotides: TGTGCCAGCAGCGTATCAGGGGATGGCTACACCTTC.

The chain uses TRBV2 and TRBJ1-2; D is uncertain. Germline V lookup: CDR1 SNHLY, CDR2 FYNNEI. The length of the CDR3 is 14 residues. The V end was cut by 3 bases, the J end by 2 bases, with 10 bases between. In DNA form, the CDR3 reads TGTGCCAGCAGTGACGGCGGCGGAAACTATGGCTACACCTTC. Amino acids: CASSDGGGNYGYTF.

The chain joins TRBV11-1 to TRBJ1-4; 7 nucleotides agree with TRBD1. The trim removed 5 bases at V and 7 bases at J, leaving 7 bases unmatched. The germline gives CDR1 SGHAT, CDR2 FQDESV (reference sequence). The CDR3 consists of 14 residues. The CDR3 bases are TGTGCCAGCAGCGCAACAGGGGCTGGTGAAAAACTGTTTTTT. Its protein is CASSATGAGEKLFF.

V gene TRBV10-3 combines with J gene TRBJ1-1, with a possible D match to TRBD1 (5 bases). The germline gives CDR1 ENHRY, CDR2 SYGVKD. V lost 7 bases and J lost 1, with 10 bases in between. The CDR3 covers 13 residues. In DNA form, the CDR3 reads TGTGCCATCAAGAAGGACAAGAACACTGAAGCTTTCTTT. This encodes CAIKKDKNTEAFF.